This TCR beta chain was obtained from a study of blood T cell repertoires in COVID-19. The authors' processing: Amplification with reference gene primers provided the estimates of nucleated cell counts. Only in-frame clones appear in the TCRdb table, and some are missing; sequencing was by immunoSEQ multiplex PCR. D and trimming come from the DNA, and the V and J calls and clone size come from that table. In the table there are about 300,000 clones, around 88% of which are singletons. With V trimmed by 3 bases and J by 5 bases, 2 bases remained unmatched. Germline assignment: CDR1 SGHRS and CDR2 YFSETQ. This CDR3 has 13 residues.

This clonotype was sampled from a woman aged 25 to 39 who had recovered from COVID-19. The sequenced sample consisted of peripheral blood. The J gene is TRBJ2-1, the V gene TRBV5-1, with 7 bases fitting TRBD1. The CDR3 DNA follows: TGCGCCAGCAGCTGGGGACAGCACAATGAGCAGTTCTTC. It translates to CASSWGQHNEQFF. The variable domain in full, completed from reference TRBV5-1 and TRBJ2-1, reads KAGVTQTPRYLIKTRGQQVTLSCSPISGHRSVSWYQQTPGQGLQFLFEYFSETQRNKGNFPGRFSGRQFSNSRSEMNVSTLELGDSALYLCASSWGQHNEQFFGPGTRLTVL.